The next 10 T cell receptor beta chains were all read from a single sample in a study of blood T cell repertoires in COVID-19. Sequenced by immunoSEQ multiplex PCR; TCRdb stores in-frame clones only, minus some. The sample includes some 150,000 clones, around 87% seen only once; the top ten take 1.2%. Sample: PBMCs or T cells enriched from blood (not recorded which). These receptors were taken from a woman aged 30 to 39 with acute COVID-19.

This chain joins TRBV5-6 and TRBJ2-1, with no clear D. The germline V gene has CDR1 SGHDT and CDR2 YYEEEE. The V gene lost 4 bases and the J gene lost 6 bases, with 11 bases spanning the gap. This CDR3 is built from 13 residues. The CDR3 loop is CASSVVAPNEQFF. The CDR3 DNA is TGTGCCAGCAGCGTCGTGGCTCCCAATGAGCAGTTCTTC.

The J gene is TRBJ2-2, the V gene TRBV28; 14 nucleotides align to TRBD2. Germline V gives CDR1 MDHEN, CDR2 SYDVKM. After removal of 5 bases from V and 3 bases from J, the junction contained 17 bases not matched to a gene. The CDR3 covers 21 residues. The CDR3 DNA sequence: TGTGCCAGCAGTCCGGACCTGACCTTGGGACTAGCGGGAGAGTACACCGGGGAGCTGTTTTTT. This encodes CASSPDLTLGLAGEYTGELFF.

The chain employs TRBV9 and TRBJ1-1; D perhaps matches TRBD1 (5 bases). V dropped 0 bases and J dropped 5 bases, with 11 bases sitting between them. CDR1 is SGDLS and CDR2 is YYNGEE in the germline V gene. This CDR3 contains 14 residues. The CDR3 region is CASSVAARGTEAFF. DNA for the CDR3: TGTGCCAGCAGCGTAGCAGCTCGGGGGACTGAAGCTTTCTTT.

The V and J genes are TRBV5-1 and TRBJ2-7; 14 bases agree with TRBD2. J was trimmed by 8 bases and V by 0 bases; bases with no gene match: 7. CDR3 length: 16 amino acids. The germline V gene has CDR1 SGHRS and CDR2 YFSETQ. The CDR3 loop reads CASSLAAGLAGEKQYF. CDR3 DNA sequence: TGCGCCAGCAGCTTGGCCGCGGGACTAGCGGGAGAAAAGCAGTACTTC.

The chain employs TRBV4-3 and TRBJ2-1; 8 nucleotides agree with TRBD2. The CDR3 consists of 17 residues. V was pared by 0 bases and J by 0 bases, with 4 bases of the junction left unmatched. Germline loops: CDR1 LGHNA, CDR2 YSLEER. The CDR3 DNA reads TGCGCCAGCAGCCAAGAAGCTCTAGCGGGCTCCTACAATGAGCAGTTCTTC. The encoded protein is CASSQEALAGSYNEQFF.

The J gene is TRBJ2-7, the V gene TRBV10-3; TRBD2 matches 11 bases. This CDR3 region has 14 residues. Germline CDR1 ENHRY, CDR2 SYGVKD. The J segment lost 1 base and the V segment lost 6 bases, leaving 2 bases of the junction unmatched. The DNA for the CDR3 is TGTGCCATCAGCGGGACTAGCGGTTCCTACGAGCAGTACTTC. It codes for CAISGTSGSYEQYF.

The V call is TRBV6-5, the J call TRBJ1-6; TRBD1 matches at 7 bases. Germline values: CDR1 MNHEY, CDR2 SVGAGI. The CDR3 contains 15 residues. J lost 9 bases, V lost 6 bases, and 11 bases had no gene match. The CDR3 DNA follows: TGTGCCAGCAGCAGAAATACAGGGGCGGGTTCACCCCTCCACTTT. It codes for CASSRNTGAGSPLHF.

V usage is TRBV5-1 and J usage is TRBJ1-2; a weak D match, TRBD1 (5 bases). Germline CDR1 reads SGHRS; CDR2 reads YFSETQ. This CDR3 is built from 14 residues. V was pared by 4 bases and J by 0 bases, with 10 bases between. CDR3 protein: CASSGGTANYGYTF. The CDR3 DNA follows: TGCGCCAGCAGCGGCGGGACCGCTAACTATGGCTACACCTTC.

V gene TRBV28 combines with J gene TRBJ1-4; D not resolved. V was pared by 3 bases and J by 8 bases, with 7 bases between. CDR1 is MDHEN and CDR2 is SYDVKM in the germline V gene. CDR3 length: 12 amino acids. CDR3 in amino acids: CASSFSEEKLFF. CDR3 bases: TGTGCCAGCAGTTTCTCAGAAGAAAAACTGTTTTTT.

For this clone: Only one base separates this from a far larger clonotype, so it likely reflects a read error. Other DNA sequences from this sample encode an identical CDR3 as well. The rearrangement joins TRBV2 to TRBJ2-7; 7 positions agree with TRBD1. This CDR3 has 12 amino acids. Trimming took 4 bases from V and 3 from J; bases not matched to a gene: 0. Germline V lookup: CDR1 SNHLY, CDR2 FYNNEI. The CDR3 bases are TGTGCCAGCAGTGGACAGGGCTACGAGCAGTACTTC. Its translation: CASSGQGYEQYF.